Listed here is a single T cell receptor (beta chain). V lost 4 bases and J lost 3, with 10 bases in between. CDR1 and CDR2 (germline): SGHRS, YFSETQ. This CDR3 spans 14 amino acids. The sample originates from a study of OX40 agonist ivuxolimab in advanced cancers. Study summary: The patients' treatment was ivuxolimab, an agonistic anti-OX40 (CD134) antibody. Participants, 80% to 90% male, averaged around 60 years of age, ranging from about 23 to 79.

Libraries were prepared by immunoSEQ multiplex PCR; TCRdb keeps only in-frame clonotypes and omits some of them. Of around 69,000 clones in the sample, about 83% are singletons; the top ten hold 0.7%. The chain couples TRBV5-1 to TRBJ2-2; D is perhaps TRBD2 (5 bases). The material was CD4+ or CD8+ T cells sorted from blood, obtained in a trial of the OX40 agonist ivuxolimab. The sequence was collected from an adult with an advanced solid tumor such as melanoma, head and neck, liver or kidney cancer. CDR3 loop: CASSLGEYTGELFF. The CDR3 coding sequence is TGCGCCAGCAGCCTCGGGGAATACACCGGGGAGCTGTTTTTT.